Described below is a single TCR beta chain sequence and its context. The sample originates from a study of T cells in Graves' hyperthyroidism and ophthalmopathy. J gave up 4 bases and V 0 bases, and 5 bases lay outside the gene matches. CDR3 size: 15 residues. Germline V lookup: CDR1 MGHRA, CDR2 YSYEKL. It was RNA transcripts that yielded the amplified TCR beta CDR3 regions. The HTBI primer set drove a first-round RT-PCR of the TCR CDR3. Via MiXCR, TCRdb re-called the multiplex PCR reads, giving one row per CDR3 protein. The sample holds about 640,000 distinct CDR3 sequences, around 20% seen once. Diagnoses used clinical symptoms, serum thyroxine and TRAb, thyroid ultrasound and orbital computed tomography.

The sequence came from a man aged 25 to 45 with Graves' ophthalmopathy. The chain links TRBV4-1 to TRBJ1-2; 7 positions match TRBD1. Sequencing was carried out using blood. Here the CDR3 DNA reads TGCGCCAGCAGCCAAGATCCAGGGGGAATCTATGGCTACACCTTC. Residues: CASSQDPGGIYGYTF.